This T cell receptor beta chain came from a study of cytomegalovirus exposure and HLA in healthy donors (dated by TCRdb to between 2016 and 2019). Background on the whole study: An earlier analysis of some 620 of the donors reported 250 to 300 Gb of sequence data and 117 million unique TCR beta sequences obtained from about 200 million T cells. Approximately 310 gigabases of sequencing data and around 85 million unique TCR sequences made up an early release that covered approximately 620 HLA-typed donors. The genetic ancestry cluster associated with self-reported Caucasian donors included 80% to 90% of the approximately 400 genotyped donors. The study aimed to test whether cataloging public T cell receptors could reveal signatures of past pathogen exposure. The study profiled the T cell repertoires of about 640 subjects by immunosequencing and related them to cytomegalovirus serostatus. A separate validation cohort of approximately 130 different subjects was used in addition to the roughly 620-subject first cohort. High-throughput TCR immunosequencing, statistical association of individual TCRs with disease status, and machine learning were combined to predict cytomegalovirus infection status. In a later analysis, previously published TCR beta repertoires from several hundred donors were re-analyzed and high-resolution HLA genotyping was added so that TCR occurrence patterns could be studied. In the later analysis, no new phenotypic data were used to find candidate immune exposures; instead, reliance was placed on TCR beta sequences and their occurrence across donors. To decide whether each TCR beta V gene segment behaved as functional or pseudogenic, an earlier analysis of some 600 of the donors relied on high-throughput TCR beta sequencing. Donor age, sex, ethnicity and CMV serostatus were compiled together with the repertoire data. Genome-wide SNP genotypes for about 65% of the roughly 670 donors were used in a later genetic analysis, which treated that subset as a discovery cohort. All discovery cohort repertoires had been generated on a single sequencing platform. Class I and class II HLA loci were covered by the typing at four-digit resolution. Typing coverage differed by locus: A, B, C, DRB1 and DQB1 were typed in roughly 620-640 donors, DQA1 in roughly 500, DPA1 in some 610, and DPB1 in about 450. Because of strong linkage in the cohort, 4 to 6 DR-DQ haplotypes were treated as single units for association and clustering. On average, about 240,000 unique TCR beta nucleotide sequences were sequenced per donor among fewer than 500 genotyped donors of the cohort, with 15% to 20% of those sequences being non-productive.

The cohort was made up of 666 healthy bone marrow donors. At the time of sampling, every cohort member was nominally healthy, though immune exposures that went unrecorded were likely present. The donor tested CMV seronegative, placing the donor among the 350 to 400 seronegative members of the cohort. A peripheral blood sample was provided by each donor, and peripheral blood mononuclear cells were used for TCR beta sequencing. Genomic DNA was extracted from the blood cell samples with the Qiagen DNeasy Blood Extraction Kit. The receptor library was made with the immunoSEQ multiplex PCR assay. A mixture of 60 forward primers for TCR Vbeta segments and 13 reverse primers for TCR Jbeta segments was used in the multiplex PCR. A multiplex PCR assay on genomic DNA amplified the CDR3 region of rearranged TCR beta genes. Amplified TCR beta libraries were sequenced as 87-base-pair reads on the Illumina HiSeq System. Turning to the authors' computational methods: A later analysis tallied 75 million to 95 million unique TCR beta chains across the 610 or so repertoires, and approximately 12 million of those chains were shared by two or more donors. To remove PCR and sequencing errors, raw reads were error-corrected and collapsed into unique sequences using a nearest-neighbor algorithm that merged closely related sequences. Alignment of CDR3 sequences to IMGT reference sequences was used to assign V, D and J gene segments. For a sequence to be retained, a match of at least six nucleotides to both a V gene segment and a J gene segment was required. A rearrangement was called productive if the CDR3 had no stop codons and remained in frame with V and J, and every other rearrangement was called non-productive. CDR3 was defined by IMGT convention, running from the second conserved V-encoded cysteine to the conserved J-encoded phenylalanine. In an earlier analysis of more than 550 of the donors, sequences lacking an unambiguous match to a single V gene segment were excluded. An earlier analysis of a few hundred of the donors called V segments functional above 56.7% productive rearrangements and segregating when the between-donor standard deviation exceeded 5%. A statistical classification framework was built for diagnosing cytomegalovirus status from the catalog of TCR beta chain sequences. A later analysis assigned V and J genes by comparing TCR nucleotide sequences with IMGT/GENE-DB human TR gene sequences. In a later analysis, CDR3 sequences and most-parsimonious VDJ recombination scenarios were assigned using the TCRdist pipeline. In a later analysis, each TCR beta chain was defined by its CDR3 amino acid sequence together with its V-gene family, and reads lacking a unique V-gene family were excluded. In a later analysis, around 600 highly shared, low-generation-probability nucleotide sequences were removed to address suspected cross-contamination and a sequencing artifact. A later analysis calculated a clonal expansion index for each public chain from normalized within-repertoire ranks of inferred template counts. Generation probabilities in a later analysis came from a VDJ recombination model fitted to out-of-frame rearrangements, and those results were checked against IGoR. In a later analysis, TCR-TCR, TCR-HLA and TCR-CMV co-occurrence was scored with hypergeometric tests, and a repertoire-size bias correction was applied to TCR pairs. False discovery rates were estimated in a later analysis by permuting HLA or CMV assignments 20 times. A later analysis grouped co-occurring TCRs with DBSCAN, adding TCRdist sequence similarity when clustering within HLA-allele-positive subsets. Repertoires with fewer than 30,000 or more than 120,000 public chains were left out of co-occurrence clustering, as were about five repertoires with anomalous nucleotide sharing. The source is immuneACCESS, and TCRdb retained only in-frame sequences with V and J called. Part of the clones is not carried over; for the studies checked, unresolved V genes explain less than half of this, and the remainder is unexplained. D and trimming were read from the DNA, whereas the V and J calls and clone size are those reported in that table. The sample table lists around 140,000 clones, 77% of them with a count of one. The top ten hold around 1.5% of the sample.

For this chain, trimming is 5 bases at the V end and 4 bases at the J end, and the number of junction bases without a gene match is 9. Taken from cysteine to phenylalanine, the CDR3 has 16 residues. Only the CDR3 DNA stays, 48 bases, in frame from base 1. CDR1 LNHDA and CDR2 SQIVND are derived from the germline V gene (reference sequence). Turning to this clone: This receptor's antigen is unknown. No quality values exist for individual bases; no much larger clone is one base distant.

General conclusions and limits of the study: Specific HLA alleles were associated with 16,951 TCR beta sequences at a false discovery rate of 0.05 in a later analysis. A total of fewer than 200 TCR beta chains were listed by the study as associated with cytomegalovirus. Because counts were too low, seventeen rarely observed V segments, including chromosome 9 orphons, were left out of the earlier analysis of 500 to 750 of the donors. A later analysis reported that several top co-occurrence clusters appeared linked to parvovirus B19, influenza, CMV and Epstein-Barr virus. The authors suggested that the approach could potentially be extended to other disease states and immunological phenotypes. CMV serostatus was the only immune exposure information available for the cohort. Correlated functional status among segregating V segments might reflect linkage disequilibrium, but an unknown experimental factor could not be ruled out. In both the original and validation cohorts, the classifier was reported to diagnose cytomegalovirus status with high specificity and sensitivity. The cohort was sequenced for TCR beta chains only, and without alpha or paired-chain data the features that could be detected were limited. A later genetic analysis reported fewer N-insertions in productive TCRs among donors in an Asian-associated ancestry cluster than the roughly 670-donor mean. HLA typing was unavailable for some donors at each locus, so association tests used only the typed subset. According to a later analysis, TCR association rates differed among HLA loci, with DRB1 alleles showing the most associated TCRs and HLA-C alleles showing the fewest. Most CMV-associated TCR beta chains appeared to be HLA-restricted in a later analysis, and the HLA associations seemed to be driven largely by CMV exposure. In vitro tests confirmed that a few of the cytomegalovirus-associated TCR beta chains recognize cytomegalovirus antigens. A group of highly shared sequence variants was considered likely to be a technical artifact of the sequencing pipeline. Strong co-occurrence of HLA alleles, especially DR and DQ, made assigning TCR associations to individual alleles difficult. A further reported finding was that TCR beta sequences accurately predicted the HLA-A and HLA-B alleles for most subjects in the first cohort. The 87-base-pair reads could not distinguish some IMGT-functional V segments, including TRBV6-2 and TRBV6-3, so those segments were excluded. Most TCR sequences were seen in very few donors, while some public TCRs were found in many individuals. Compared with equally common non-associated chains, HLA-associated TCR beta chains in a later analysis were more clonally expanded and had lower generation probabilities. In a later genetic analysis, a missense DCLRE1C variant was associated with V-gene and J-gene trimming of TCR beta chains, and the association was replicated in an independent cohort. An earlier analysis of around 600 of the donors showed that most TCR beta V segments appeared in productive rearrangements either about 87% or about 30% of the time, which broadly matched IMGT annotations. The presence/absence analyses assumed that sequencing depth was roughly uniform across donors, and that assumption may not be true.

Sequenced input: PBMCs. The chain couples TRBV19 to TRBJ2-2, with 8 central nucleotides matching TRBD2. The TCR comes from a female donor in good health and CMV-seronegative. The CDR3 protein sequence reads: CASSQKAGDLTGELFF. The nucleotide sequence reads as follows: TGTGCCAGTAGTCAAAAAGCGGGGGACCTCACCGGGGAGCTGTTTTTT.